One and the same sample provided the 3 T cell receptor beta chains below, sequenced in a study of human T cells and chemical hapten exposure. Time point here: patch test 1, 2 weeks after DPC sensitization. Treatment given: therapeutic diphenylcyclopropenone sensitization with weekly scalp DPC. One entry per CDR3 protein, called by TCRdb with MiXCR from the RACE reads. The sample holds about 120,000 distinct CDR3 sequences; 9.5% to 13% are singletons and the top ten take approximately 1.5%. The sequenced sample was whole blood, obtained in connection with sensitization to the hapten diphenylcyclopropenone (DPC). The source is a woman aged 45-60 years with alopecia areata. Some clones in this sample may be carry-over from other donors' samples.

This clonotype was seen many times. The V call is TRBV10-2, the J call TRBJ2-1; D may be TRBD2 (6 bases). From germline, CDR1 is WSHSY and CDR2 SAAADI. The CDR3 totals 18 residues. The ends were cut back, 1 base at V and 3 bases at J, with 19 bases in the middle. The CDR3 DNA reads TGCGCCAGCAGTGAGTTCTCGGGGCGGGGCTTATTCTACAATGAGCAGTTCTTC. Protein sequence: CASSEFSGRGLFYNEQFF.

In its sample, this clonotype was seen a few times. The rearrangement links TRBV11-2 to TRBJ2-2; 8 bases map to TRBD1. The CDR3 extends over 18 amino acids. The ends lost 3 bases at V and 2 bases at J; junction bases unmatched: 11. Germline CDR1 and CDR2: SGHAT and FQNNGV. In DNA form, the CDR3 reads TGTGCCAGCAGCTTGGGGACAGGAGGGGGCCGAAACACCGGGGAGCTGTTTTTT. This translates into CASSLGTGGGRNTGELFF.

This clonotype showed up just a few times. The V gene is TRBV6-5, the J gene TRBJ1-4; no clear D gene. V lost 5 bases and J lost 6, with 19 bases in between. Per the germline V gene, CDR1 is MNHEY and CDR2 is SVGAGI. The length of the CDR3 is 16 residues. CDR3 residues: CASSRTGLGLDEKLFF. DNA for the CDR3: TGTGCCAGCAGTCGGACCGGGCTCGGGCTGGATGAAAAACTGTTTTTT.